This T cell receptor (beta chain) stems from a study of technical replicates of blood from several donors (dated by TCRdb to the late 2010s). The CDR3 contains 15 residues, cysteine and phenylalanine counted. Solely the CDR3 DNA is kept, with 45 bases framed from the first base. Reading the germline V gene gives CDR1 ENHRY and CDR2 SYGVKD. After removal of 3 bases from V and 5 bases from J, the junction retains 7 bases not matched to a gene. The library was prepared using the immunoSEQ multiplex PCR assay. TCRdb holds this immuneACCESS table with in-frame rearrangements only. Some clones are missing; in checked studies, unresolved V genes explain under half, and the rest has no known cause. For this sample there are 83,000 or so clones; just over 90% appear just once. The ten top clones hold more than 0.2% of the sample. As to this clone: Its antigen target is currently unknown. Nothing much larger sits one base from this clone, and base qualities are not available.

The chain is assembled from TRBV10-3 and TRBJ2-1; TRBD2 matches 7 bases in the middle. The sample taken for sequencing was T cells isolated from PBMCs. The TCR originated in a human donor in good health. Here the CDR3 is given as CAISELAGANNEQFF. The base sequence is TGTGCCATCAGTGAACTGGCGGGAGCGAACAATGAGCAGTTCTTC.